This TCR beta chain was recorded in a study of metastatic and nonmetastatic thyroid tumors. About the research overall: A comparison of repertoires was made across blood and tumor or nodule tissue from malignant and benign thyroid patients. General study findings and limits: Malignant thyroid tumors reportedly had TCR beta diversity that was significantly higher than in benign nodules, in blood and tumor.

Per germline, CDR1 SGHRS and CDR2 YFSETQ. The junction had 10 bases not matched to a gene; V was cut back by 4 bases and J by 7 bases. The CDR3 sequence is 15 residues long. Among the patients, none had received any treatment before thyroid surgery. On this clone itself: Its antigen is unidentified.

TCRdb re-analyzed the PCR reads using MiXCR. The sample gives about 39,000 clones, around a fifth of which show up once; around 18% is in the top ten. The J gene is TRBJ2-2, the V gene TRBV5-1, with 7 bases identical to TRBD2. The TCR comes from a female donor with papillary thyroid cancer or a benign thyroid nodule (not recorded which). Some clones in this sample may be carry-over from other donors' samples. Sequencing input: blood. The CDR3 bases are TGCGCCAGCAGCAACCCGGGGGGTACGGTCGGGGAGCTGTTTTTT. Amino acid sequence: CASSNPGGTVGELFF.